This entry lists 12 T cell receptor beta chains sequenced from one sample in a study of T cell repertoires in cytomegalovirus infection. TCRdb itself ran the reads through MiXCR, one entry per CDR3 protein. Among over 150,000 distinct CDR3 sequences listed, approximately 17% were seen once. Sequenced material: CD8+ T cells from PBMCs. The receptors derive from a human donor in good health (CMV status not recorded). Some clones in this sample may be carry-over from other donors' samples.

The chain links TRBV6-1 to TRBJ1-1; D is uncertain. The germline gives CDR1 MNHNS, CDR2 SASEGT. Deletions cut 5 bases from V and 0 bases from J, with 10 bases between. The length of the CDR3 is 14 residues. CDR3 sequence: CASSLEGMNTEAFF. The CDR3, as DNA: TGTGCCAGCAGTTTGGAGGGCATGAACACTGAAGCTTTCTTT.

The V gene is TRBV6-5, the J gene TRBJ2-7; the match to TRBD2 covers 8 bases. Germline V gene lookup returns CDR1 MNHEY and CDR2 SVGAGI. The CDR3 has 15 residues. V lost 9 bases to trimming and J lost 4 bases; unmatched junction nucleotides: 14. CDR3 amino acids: CASLRTEAGGYEQYF. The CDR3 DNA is TGTGCCAGTCTCCGTACAGAGGCGGGGGGATACGAGCAGTACTTC.

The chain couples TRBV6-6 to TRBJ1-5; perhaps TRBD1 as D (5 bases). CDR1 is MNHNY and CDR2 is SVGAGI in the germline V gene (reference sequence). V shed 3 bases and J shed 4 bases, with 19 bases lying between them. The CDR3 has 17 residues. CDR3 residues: CASSYRIGQGENQPQHF. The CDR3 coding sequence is TGTGCCAGCAGTTATAGAATTGGGCAGGGCGAAAATCAGCCCCAGCATTTT.

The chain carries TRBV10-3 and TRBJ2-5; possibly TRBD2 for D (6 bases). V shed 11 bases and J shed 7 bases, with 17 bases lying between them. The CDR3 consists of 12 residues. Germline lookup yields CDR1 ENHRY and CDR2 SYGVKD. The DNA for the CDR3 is TGTGCCTTGGGGCGGGAAGGAGGGACCCAGTACTTC. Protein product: CALGREGGTQYF.

The CDR3 DNA reads as TGTGCCAGCAGCTTAACCACTAGCGAGAGCACAGATACGCAGTATTTT. It specifies CASSLTTSESTDTQYF. The chain uses TRBV7-9 and TRBJ2-3, with 7 bases fitting TRBD2. From germline, CDR1 is SEHNR and CDR2 FQNEAQ (reference sequence). The CDR3 has 16 residues. The V gene end was trimmed by 2 bases and the J gene end by 0 bases; junction bases not matched to a gene: 5.

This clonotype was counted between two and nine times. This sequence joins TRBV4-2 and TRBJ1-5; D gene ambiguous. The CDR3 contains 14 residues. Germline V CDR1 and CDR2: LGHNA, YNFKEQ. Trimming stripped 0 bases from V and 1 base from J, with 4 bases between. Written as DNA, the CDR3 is TGTGCCAGCAGCCAAGAGGTCAGCAATCAGCCCCAGCATTTT. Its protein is CASSQEVSNQPQHF.

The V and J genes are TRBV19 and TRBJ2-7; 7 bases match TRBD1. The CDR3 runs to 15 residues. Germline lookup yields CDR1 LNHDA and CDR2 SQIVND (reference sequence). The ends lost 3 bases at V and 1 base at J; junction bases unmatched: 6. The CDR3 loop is CASSIGTDFSYEQYF. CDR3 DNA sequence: TGTGCCAGTAGTATCGGGACAGATTTTTCCTACGAGCAGTACTTC.

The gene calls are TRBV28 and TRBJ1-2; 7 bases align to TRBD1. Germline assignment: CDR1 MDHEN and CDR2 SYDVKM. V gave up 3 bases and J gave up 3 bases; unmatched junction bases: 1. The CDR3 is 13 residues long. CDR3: CASSFTGDYGYTF. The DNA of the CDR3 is TGTGCCAGCAGTTTCACAGGGGACTATGGCTACACCTTC.

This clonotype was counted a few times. Written as DNA, the CDR3 is TGTGCCAGCAGTGTGGGCTCCCCAAGGTCCCAGTACTTC. Amino acids: CASSVGSPRSQYF. The V call is TRBV12-3 or TRBV12-4, the J call TRBJ2-5; no reliable D call. V dropped 5 bases and J dropped 9 bases, with 16 bases sitting between them. This CDR3 contains 13 residues.

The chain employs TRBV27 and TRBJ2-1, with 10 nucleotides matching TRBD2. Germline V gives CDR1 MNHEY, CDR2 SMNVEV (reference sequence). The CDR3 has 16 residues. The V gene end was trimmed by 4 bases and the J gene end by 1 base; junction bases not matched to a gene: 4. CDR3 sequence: CASSSKRGGSYNEQFF. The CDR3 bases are TGTGCCAGCAGTTCAAAGCGGGGGGGGTCCTACAATGAGCAGTTCTTC.

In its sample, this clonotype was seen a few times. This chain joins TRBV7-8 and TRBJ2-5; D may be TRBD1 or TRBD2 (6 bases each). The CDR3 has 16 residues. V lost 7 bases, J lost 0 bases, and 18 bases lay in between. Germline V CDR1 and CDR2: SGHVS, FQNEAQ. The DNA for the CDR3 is TGTGCCAGCACCCCGGGTCGGGGGCGCTACCAAGAGACCCAGTACTTC. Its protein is CASTPGRGRYQETQYF.

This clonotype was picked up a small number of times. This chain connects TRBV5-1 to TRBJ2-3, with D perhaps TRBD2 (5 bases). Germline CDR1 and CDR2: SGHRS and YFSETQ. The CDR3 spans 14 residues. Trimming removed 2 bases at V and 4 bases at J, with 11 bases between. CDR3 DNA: TGCGCCAGCAGCTTCATCGGGAACTCAGATACGCAGTATTTT. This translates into CASSFIGNSDTQYF. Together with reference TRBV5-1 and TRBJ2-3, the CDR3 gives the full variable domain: KAGVTQTPRYLIKTRGQQVTLSCSPISGHRSVSWYQQTPGQGLQFLFEYFSETQRNKGNFPGRFSGRQFSNSRSEMNVSTLELGDSALYLCASSFIGNSDTQYFGPGTRLTVL.